Listed below are T cell receptor beta chains from one sample, sequenced in a study of graft-versus-host responses after intestinal transplantation. Sequencing was performed with immunoSEQ multiplex PCR; in TCRdb, only in-frame clones are kept and a portion is missing. Altogether approximately 89,000 clones are present, 90% to 95% being singletons, with the ten largest covering about 1.1%. Antigens for these TCRs are unknown. Material: unstimulated CD8+ T cells sorted from spleen or lymph node cells, obtained before transplant. The receptors here all came from a human donor who was the organ donor for an intestinal transplant. CDR3s leave out the opening cysteine and the closing phenylalanine or tryptophan. Fields, in order: D gene, J gene, clone size, V gene, CDR3 protein. The D gene is left open where the match is weak. Size values are once, few and many counts, or a class for expanded clones, and some rows have none.

d_call: -; j_call: TRBJ1-2; clone_size: -; v_call: TRBV7-9; cdr3_aa: ASSLVRSNYGYT
d_call: -; j_call: TRBJ2-1; clone_size: few; v_call: TRBV6-1; cdr3_aa: ASSEEDSPLDEQF
d_call: -; j_call: TRBJ1-6; clone_size: once; v_call: TRBV27; cdr3_aa: ASSGEGRVGSPLH
d_call: -; j_call: TRBJ2-1; clone_size: -; v_call: TRBV10-3; cdr3_aa: AISEHRQHRAGHNEQF
d_call: -; j_call: TRBJ2-1; clone_size: -; v_call: TRBV9; cdr3_aa: ASSVEGGGAYNEQF
d_call: -; j_call: TRBJ2-7; clone_size: -; v_call: TRBV4-2; cdr3_aa: ASSQVDLRLNHYEQY
d_call: TRBD1; j_call: TRBJ1-2; clone_size: -; v_call: TRBV29-1; cdr3_aa: SGLGGSGYT
d_call: TRBD1; j_call: TRBJ2-2; clone_size: once; v_call: TRBV27; cdr3_aa: ASTPGTGATGELF
d_call: TRBD1; j_call: TRBJ2-7; clone_size: -; v_call: TRBV6-5; cdr3_aa: ASSPWDRLGGEQY
d_call: TRBD2; j_call: TRBJ2-7; clone_size: -; v_call: TRBV27; cdr3_aa: ASSSGLAGGEQY
d_call: TRBD2; j_call: TRBJ2-3; clone_size: -; v_call: TRBV27; cdr3_aa: ASSFTTSGGATDTQY
d_call: TRBD2; j_call: TRBJ2-1; clone_size: -; v_call: TRBV5-6; cdr3_aa: ASSPSGLAGGHEQF
d_call: TRBD2; j_call: TRBJ2-7; clone_size: -; v_call: TRBV7-8; cdr3_aa: ASSSGLAGSYEQY
d_call: -; j_call: TRBJ1-4; clone_size: -; v_call: TRBV4-2; cdr3_aa: ASSRTGTLGGDATNEKLF
d_call: TRBD1; j_call: TRBJ2-7; clone_size: -; v_call: TRBV19; cdr3_aa: ASSDRGLDEQY
d_call: -; j_call: TRBJ1-6; clone_size: -; v_call: TRBV11-2; cdr3_aa: ASSLETALFSSYNSPLH
d_call: -; j_call: -; clone_size: -; v_call: TRBV11-1; cdr3_aa: ASSLRGDSGPYNEQF
d_call: -; j_call: TRBJ2-3; clone_size: -; v_call: TRBV7-9; cdr3_aa: ASSLPTRTAQDTQY
d_call: -; j_call: TRBJ1-2; clone_size: few; v_call: TRBV30; cdr3_aa: AWSSTGPGDYGYT
d_call: TRBD1; j_call: TRBJ1-1; clone_size: -; v_call: TRBV19; cdr3_aa: ASLHRGFEAF
d_call: TRBD2; j_call: TRBJ2-7; clone_size: -; v_call: TRBV2; cdr3_aa: ASSEWLAGGSFPYEQY
d_call: TRBD2; j_call: TRBJ2-5; clone_size: -; v_call: TRBV5-1; cdr3_aa: ASSGSSLAAMETQY
d_call: -; j_call: TRBJ1-3; clone_size: -; v_call: TRBV5-1; cdr3_aa: ASSLESQGRHTIY
d_call: -; j_call: TRBJ2-2; clone_size: -; v_call: TRBV7-2; cdr3_aa: ASSLQGSGELF
d_call: -; j_call: TRBJ1-6; clone_size: once; v_call: TRBV4-1; cdr3_aa: ASSQVQPTNSPLH
d_call: -; j_call: TRBJ2-7; clone_size: -; v_call: TRBV7-9; cdr3_aa: ASSLSYSYEQY
d_call: -; j_call: TRBJ2-3; clone_size: -; v_call: TRBV7-2; cdr3_aa: ASSLGGTSTDTQY
d_call: TRBD2; j_call: TRBJ2-1; clone_size: -; v_call: TRBV2; cdr3_aa: ASSMTSGAYNEQF
d_call: TRBD2; j_call: TRBJ2-1; clone_size: -; v_call: TRBV5-4; cdr3_aa: ASSLGAGDREQF
d_call: -; j_call: TRBJ2-3; clone_size: -; v_call: TRBV5-4; cdr3_aa: ASSSSMGLHTDTQY
d_call: -; j_call: TRBJ2-1; clone_size: -; v_call: TRBV5-6; cdr3_aa: ASSSPGGTYNEQF
d_call: -; j_call: TRBJ1-1; clone_size: few; v_call: TRBV5-1; cdr3_aa: ASSLASGWTEAF
d_call: -; j_call: TRBJ1-1; clone_size: -; v_call: TRBV11-2; cdr3_aa: ASSLLTGNTEAF
d_call: -; j_call: TRBJ1-2; clone_size: once; v_call: TRBV19; cdr3_aa: ASSIERDGYT
d_call: TRBD1; j_call: TRBJ1-5; clone_size: once; v_call: TRBV2; cdr3_aa: ASSVRGTGPVRNQPQH
d_call: -; j_call: TRBJ2-7; clone_size: -; v_call: TRBV7-8; cdr3_aa: ASSWGWGDSTYEQY
d_call: TRBD1; j_call: TRBJ1-2; clone_size: -; v_call: TRBV27; cdr3_aa: ASSWGQGAGYGYT
d_call: -; j_call: TRBJ2-3; clone_size: -; v_call: TRBV27; cdr3_aa: ASRGAGAKDTQY
d_call: -; j_call: TRBJ2-1; clone_size: -; v_call: TRBV9; cdr3_aa: ASSGIGGIGEQF
d_call: -; j_call: TRBJ2-1; clone_size: -; v_call: TRBV19; cdr3_aa: ASSIDLEVREQF
d_call: -; j_call: TRBJ2-1; clone_size: -; v_call: TRBV7-7; cdr3_aa: ASSPGPGSEQF
d_call: -; j_call: TRBJ1-5; clone_size: -; v_call: TRBV4-2; cdr3_aa: ASSQVIGAPQH
d_call: -; j_call: TRBJ2-1; clone_size: -; v_call: TRBV13; cdr3_aa: ASSTDQGSYNEQF
d_call: TRBD2; j_call: TRBJ2-1; clone_size: -; v_call: TRBV7-3; cdr3_aa: ASSLRGSSYNEQF
d_call: TRBD2; j_call: TRBJ2-7; clone_size: -; v_call: TRBV7-6; cdr3_aa: GVTSGGENEQY
d_call: -; j_call: TRBJ2-1; clone_size: -; v_call: TRBV11-3; cdr3_aa: ASETGNEQF
d_call: TRBD2; j_call: TRBJ2-3; clone_size: once; v_call: TRBV4-3; cdr3_aa: ASSHDILTSGSSDTQY
d_call: TRBD2; j_call: TRBJ2-1; clone_size: -; v_call: TRBV7-8; cdr3_aa: ASSEGLAGGHEQF
d_call: TRBD1; j_call: TRBJ1-5; clone_size: -; v_call: TRBV27; cdr3_aa: ASSSGGQPQH
d_call: TRBD1; j_call: TRBJ1-2; clone_size: -; v_call: TRBV2; cdr3_aa: ASRGTGDNGYT
d_call: TRBD1; j_call: TRBJ1-5; clone_size: -; v_call: TRBV6-1; cdr3_aa: ASSEGGGTGDHYSNQPQH
d_call: -; j_call: TRBJ2-7; clone_size: -; v_call: TRBV7-9; cdr3_aa: ASGAGGFYEQY
d_call: -; j_call: TRBJ2-2; clone_size: -; v_call: TRBV13; cdr3_aa: ASSSQRGELF
d_call: -; j_call: TRBJ1-1; clone_size: -; v_call: TRBV6-5; cdr3_aa: ASSPAAGLNTEAF
d_call: TRBD2; j_call: TRBJ2-1; clone_size: -; v_call: TRBV9; cdr3_aa: ASSVDGSGGSYNEQF
d_call: TRBD1; j_call: TRBJ1-6; clone_size: -; v_call: TRBV5-1; cdr3_aa: ASSARDRAYSPLH
d_call: -; j_call: TRBJ1-3; clone_size: -; v_call: TRBV25-1; cdr3_aa: ASSGDGPGGTIY
d_call: TRBD1; j_call: TRBJ2-7; clone_size: -; v_call: TRBV19; cdr3_aa: ASSTGTGIDEQY
d_call: -; j_call: TRBJ2-2; clone_size: -; v_call: TRBV7-9; cdr3_aa: ASSLIGGTGELF
d_call: -; j_call: TRBJ2-7; clone_size: -; v_call: TRBV5-6; cdr3_aa: ASSLWPNYEQY